Below are 29 T cell receptor beta chains sequenced from a single sample in a study of technical replicates of blood from a handful of donors. Here immunoSEQ multiplex PCR was the method, and the copy in TCRdb shows in-frame clones only, minus some. The sample records 80,000 to 95,000 clones, about 94% being singletons. The sample consisted of T cells isolated from PBMCs. The origin of the receptors is a human donor in good health.

The gene calls are TRBV4-2 and TRBJ2-7, with 7 bases matching TRBD2. V gave up 3 bases and J gave up 3 bases; unmatched junction bases: 2. This CDR3 has 13 residues. CDR1 and CDR2 (germline): LGHNA, YNFKEQ. The CDR3 DNA reads TGTGCCAGCAGCCAGGGGAGGGTCTACGAGCAGTACTTC. Protein sequence: CASSQGRVYEQYF.

This sequence joins TRBV21-1 and TRBJ2-1; the table's D call TRBD1 went unverified against the DNA. TRBV21-1 is listed as a pseudogene. This CDR3 is 13 amino acids long. CDR3 loop: CASSARTGNEQFF. In DNA form, the CDR3 reads TGTGCCAGCAGCGCCCGGACAGGGAATGAGCAGTTCTTC.

In its sample, this clone was seen once. V usage is TRBV4-1 and J usage is TRBJ1-2, with D perhaps matching TRBD1 (6 bases). Trimming took off 6 bases at V and 8 bases at J, with 10 bases between the two ends. This CDR3 has 11 residues. The germline V gene encodes CDR1 MGHRA and CDR2 YSYEKL. CDR3 sequence (DNA): TGCGCCAGCAGACAGGGTAACGGCTACACCTTC. Its translation: CASRQGNGYTF.

This clone was seen a single time. The chain employs TRBV11-2 and TRBJ2-3, with 8 nucleotides matching TRBD2. V shed 1 base, J shed 6 bases, and the junction held 12 bases outside the gene matches. The CDR3 sequence is 17 residues long. Germline lookup yields CDR1 SGHAT and CDR2 FQNNGV. CDR3 DNA: TGTGCCAGCAGCTTAGTTCTTGGGGCGGGAGGCCTCGATACGCAGTATTTT. This translates into CASSLVLGAGGLDTQYF. The whole variable domain, remainder taken from reference TRBV11-2 and TRBJ2-3, is EAGVAQSPRYKIIEKRQSVAFWCNPISGHATLYWYQQILGQGPKLLIQFQNNGVVDDSQLPKDRFSAERLKGVDSTLKIQPAKLEDSAVYLCASSLVLGAGGLDTQYFGPGTRLTVL.

This chain joins TRBV30 and TRBJ1-1; D unresolved. Trimming stripped 3 bases from V and 3 bases from J, with 11 bases between. Germline V gene data show CDR1 as GTSNPN and CDR2 as SVGIG (reference sequence). The length of the CDR3 is 13 residues. The CDR3 DNA follows: TGTGCCTGGAGCGCCGGAGCATACACTGAAGCTTTCTTT. Translation: CAWSAGAYTEAFF.

V and J are TRBV19 and TRBJ1-4, with D hard to call. There are 14 residues in the CDR3. V was cut by 5 bases and J by 2 bases, with 9 bases left in between. Germline V lookup: CDR1 LNHDA, CDR2 SQIVND (reference sequence). The CDR3 loop is CASSVSATNEKLFF. CDR3 nucleotides: TGTGCCAGTAGTGTTTCAGCGACTAATGAAAAACTGTTTTTT.

This clone occurred once. The gene calls are TRBV19 and TRBJ2-7, with D possibly TRBD1 on 5 matching bases. The germline V gene encodes CDR1 LNHDA and CDR2 SQIVND (reference sequence). V lost 0 bases and J lost 4, with 22 bases in between. The CDR3 totals 18 residues. CDR3: CASSIDLPRSRVGYEQYF. CDR3 sequence (DNA): TGTGCCAGTAGTATAGATCTCCCCCGGTCCAGGGTAGGGTACGAGCAGTACTTC. Complete variable domain (other parts from reference TRBV19 and TRBJ2-7): DGGITQSPKYLFRKEGQNVTLSCEQNLNHDAMYWYRQDPGQGLRLIYYSQIVNDFQKGDIAEGYSVSREKKESFPLTVTSAQKNPTAFYLCASSIDLPRSRVGYEQYFGPGTRLTVT.

The table lists this clone with a count of one. The rearrangement joins TRBV29-1 to TRBJ2-2; possible D gene TRBD1, 8 bases. Trimming took off 7 bases at V and 3 bases at J, with 24 bases between the two ends. The V gene's germline CDR1 is SQVTM and CDR2 ANQGSEA. This CDR3 region has 17 residues. Here the CDR3 DNA reads TGCAGCGCTGCCTCGGTAGAACAGGGGGGGGACACCGGGGAGCTGTTTTTT. Translating it yields CSAASVEQGGDTGELFF.

This chain joins TRBV6-1 and TRBJ2-7; no clear D gene. CDR1 is MNHNS, CDR2 SASEGT, per germline. The CDR3 loop spans 14 amino acids. V was trimmed by 2 bases and J by 5 bases, leaving 13 bases between them. The DNA of the CDR3 is TGTGCCAGCAGTGAAAAATTTCGGTCCAACGAGCAGTACTTC. Its translation: CASSEKFRSNEQYF.

The chain couples TRBV10-3 to TRBJ2-2; the D gene is possibly TRBD1 (6 bases). V was cut by 0 bases and J by 5 bases, with 10 bases left in between. The CDR3 loop spans 15 amino acids. Germline CDR1 is ENHRY and CDR2 is SYGVKD. CDR3 in DNA: TGTGCCATCAGTGAGTCGAAGGGGGTGACCGGGGAGCTGTTTTTT. Translation gives CAISESKGVTGELFF.

The V gene is TRBV18, the J gene TRBJ1-4, with 10 bases aligning to TRBD1. The CDR3 runs to 16 residues. V shed 8 bases, J shed 7 bases, and the junction held 13 bases outside the gene matches. Germline V lookup: CDR1 KGHSH, CDR2 LQKENI. As DNA, the CDR3 is TGTGCCAGCCCTCGACAGGGGGCAGGAGGTAGTGAAAAACTGTTTTTT. Its translation is CASPRQGAGGSEKLFF.

V gene TRBV11-2 combines with J gene TRBJ2-7; D is unclear. The CDR3 has 15 residues. Deletions cut 5 bases from V and 0 bases from J, with 14 bases between. Germline CDR1 reads SGHAT; CDR2 reads FQNNGV. The CDR3 reads CASSLYLEFSYEQYF. The CDR3 coding sequence is TGTGCCAGCAGCCTGTATTTAGAGTTCTCCTACGAGCAGTACTTC.

The V gene is TRBV28, the J gene TRBJ2-5, with 9 nucleotides matching TRBD1. Germline V gives CDR1 MDHEN, CDR2 SYDVKM. CDR3 size: 16 residues. After removal of 6 bases from V and 14 bases from J, the junction contained 22 bases not matched to a gene. In DNA form, the CDR3 reads TGTGCCAGCAGCTCTCAGGGGATACAGGGGGCGGACACTTTATACTTC. It encodes CASSSQGIQGADTLYF.

The genes are TRBV9 and TRBJ2-1; the D gene is possibly TRBD1 (5 bases). V lost 0 bases, J lost 6 bases, and 13 bases lay in between. Germline V CDR1 and CDR2: SGDLS, YYNGEE. This CDR3 is built from 15 residues. In DNA form, the CDR3 reads TGTGCCAGCAGCGTAGCTATGGGGCCGTTCAATGAGCAGTTCTTC. Its translation: CASSVAMGPFNEQFF.

This rearrangement joins TRBV9 to TRBJ2-3; TRBD2 aligns across 10 bases. Germline V gene sequence: CDR1 SGDLS, CDR2 YYNGEE. The CDR3 consists of 16 residues. The V gene end was trimmed by 0 bases and the J gene end by 5 bases; junction bases not matched to a gene: 6. The CDR3: CASSVDVAGGVDTQYF. The CDR3 bases are TGTGCCAGCAGCGTAGATGTAGCGGGGGGTGTAGATACGCAGTATTTT.

The sample holds one count of this clone. The rearrangement links TRBV7-6 to TRBJ2-3; D is uncertain. With 1 base removed from V and 3 bases from J, the gap between germline ends came to 14 bases. From germline, CDR1 is SGHVS and CDR2 FNYEAQ. This CDR3 contains 16 residues. The CDR3: CASSLGSGYPTDTQYF. The CDR3 bases are TGTGCCAGCAGCTTAGGATCCGGGTACCCAACAGATACGCAGTATTTT. Full variable domain (remainder filled in from reference TRBV7-6 and TRBJ2-3): GAGVSQSPRYKVTKRGQDVALRCDPISGHVSLYWYRQALGQGPEFLTYFNYEAQQDKSGLPNDRFSAERPEGSISTLTIQRTEQRDSAMYRCASSLGSGYPTDTQYFGPGTRLTVL.

This clone was seen once. V is TRBV6-1 and J is TRBJ2-7; 12 bases agree with TRBD2. Trimming cost V 11 bases and J 6 bases; bases outside gene matches: 11. The germline V gene encodes CDR1 MNHNS and CDR2 SASEGT. CDR3 length: 14 residues. The CDR3 DNA is TGTGCCTCCGGACTAGCGGGGATCTCCCTCGAGCAGTACTTC. Its translation is CASGLAGISLEQYF.

The chain employs TRBV27 and TRBJ2-2; D is unclear. V was pared by 3 bases and J by 5 bases, with 4 bases between. The germline V gene encodes CDR1 MNHEY and CDR2 SMNVEV (reference sequence). This CDR3 contains 12 residues. The CDR3 DNA is TGTGCCAGCAGTTTTCGGACCGGGGAGCTGTTTTTT. This gives the protein CASSFRTGELFF.

The chain has TRBV6-1 and TRBJ2-3, with D tentatively TRBD2 (6 bases). The germline V gene encodes CDR1 MNHNS and CDR2 SASEGT. Trimming removed 5 bases at V and 4 bases at J, with 10 bases between. This CDR3 has 13 amino acids. This chain's CDR3 is CASSWRVSDTQYF. The CDR3 DNA sequence: TGTGCCAGCAGTTGGAGGGTGTCAGATACGCAGTATTTT.

The CDR3 loop reads CASSDRQGNTGELFF. DNA of the CDR3: TGTGCCAGCAGTGACAGGCAGGGGAACACCGGGGAGCTGTTTTTT. The chain combines TRBV25-1 with TRBJ2-2; tentative D call: TRBD1 (5 bases). V was shortened by 3 bases and J by 1 base, with 9 bases between the two germline ends. This CDR3 is 15 amino acids long. CDR1 MGHDK and CDR2 SYGVNS come from the germline V gene.

V gene TRBV28 combines with J gene TRBJ1-5; unclear D gene. Per the germline V gene, CDR1 is MDHEN and CDR2 is SYDVKM. The CDR3 runs 14 residues. The ends were cut back, 5 bases at V and 1 base at J, with 9 bases in the middle. The CDR3 DNA reads as TGTGCCAGCAGTCCCAGTCTGAGCAATCAGCCCCAGCATTTT. Amino acids: CASSPSLSNQPQHF.

The genes are TRBV27 and TRBJ1-3; the D is unclear. Germline V lookup: CDR1 MNHEY, CDR2 SMNVEV (reference sequence). The V end was cut by 6 bases, the J end by 0 bases, with 6 bases between. The CDR3 has 13 residues. The CDR3 region has the DNA TGTGCCAGCAGCCCCAACTCTGGAAACACCATATATTTT. Translation gives CASSPNSGNTIYF.

V usage is TRBV6-5 and J usage is TRBJ1-1; unclear D gene. Deletions cut 0 bases from V and 2 bases from J, with 7 bases between. The CDR3 spans 14 residues. From germline, CDR1 is MNHEY and CDR2 SVGAGI. The CDR3 loop is CASSYSRVNTEAFF. The CDR3 nucleotides read TGTGCCAGCAGTTACTCGAGGGTTAACACTGAAGCTTTCTTT.

V and J are TRBV5-1 and TRBJ1-1, with 8 positions matching TRBD1. CDR1 is SGHRS and CDR2 is YFSETQ in the germline V gene. V dropped 3 bases and J dropped 1; count of bases not matched to a gene: 8. The CDR3 sequence is 16 residues long. CDR3 in DNA: TGCGCCAGCAGCTCATCAGGGGGCAGGACGAACACTGAAGCTTTCTTT. Its translation is CASSSSGGRTNTEAFF.

A single count supports this clone. The chain links TRBV18 to TRBJ2-1; no clear D. Per the germline V gene, CDR1 is KGHSH and CDR2 is LQKENI. The ends were cut back, 4 bases at V and 8 bases at J, with 12 bases in the middle. This CDR3 comprises 13 residues. For the CDR3, the DNA is TGTGCCAGCTCACTCCAAGTAGTCTATGAGCAGTTCTTC. Translation: CASSLQVVYEQFF.

The chain links TRBV11-2 to TRBJ2-1, with D tentatively TRBD2 (5 bases). V lost 1 base and J lost 9, with 7 bases in between. The CDR3 covers 12 residues. The germline gives CDR1 SGHAT, CDR2 FQNNGV. CDR3: CASSLGRGEQFF. The CDR3 nucleotides are TGTGCCAGCAGCTTAGGTCGGGGTGAGCAGTTCTTC.

This sequence joins TRBV18 and TRBJ2-7, with 9 positions matching TRBD1. CDR3 size: 15 residues. J lost 2 bases, V lost 0 bases, and 2 bases had no gene match. Germline V gives CDR1 KGHSH, CDR2 LQKENI. Here the CDR3 reads CASSPPGQGPYEQYF. CDR3 nucleotides: TGTGCCAGCTCACCACCGGGACAGGGCCCCTACGAGCAGTACTTC.

The rearrangement uses TRBV5-1 and TRBJ2-2; 9 positions agree with TRBD2. The germline gives CDR1 SGHRS, CDR2 YFSETQ. The CDR3 has 16 residues. The V gene end was trimmed by 1 base and the J gene end by 5 bases; junction bases not matched to a gene: 6. This chain's CDR3 is CASSLRSGRGTGELFF. In nucleotides, the CDR3 is TGCGCCAGCAGCTTGCGTAGCGGGAGAGGTACCGGGGAGCTGTTTTTT.

The chain has TRBV28 and TRBJ2-2, with D perhaps TRBD2 (6 bases). Germline CDR1 is MDHEN and CDR2 is SYDVKM. The length of the CDR3 is 15 residues. The germline V and J ends were trimmed by 5 bases and 5 bases, with 15 bases remaining between them. The CDR3 here is CASSLQRVLTGELFF. The DNA of the CDR3 is TGTGCCAGCAGTCTGCAGCGGGTCCTAACCGGGGAGCTGTTTTTT.